This TCR beta chain was recorded in a study of OX40 agonist ivuxolimab in advanced cancers. The CDR3 consists of 12 residues. After removal of 1 base from V and 14 bases from J, the junction contained 4 bases not matched to a gene. In germline, CDR1 is LGHNA, CDR2 YSLEER. Clones were read by immunoSEQ multiplex PCR, and TCRdb kept only the in-frame ones, dropping some. In the table there are roughly 81,000 clones, 94% of which are singletons. Study outcomes and limitations: By week 6 at 0.1 to 3.0 mg/kg, blood CD4+ and CD8+ T cells had expanded clonally. Expanded peripheral T-cell antigen specificity went undetermined. CD4+ T cells averaged fewer expanded clones than CD8+ T cells.

To note about this clone: The antigen remains undetermined.

This specimen consisted of CD4+ or CD8+ T cells sorted from blood, obtained in a trial of the OX40 agonist ivuxolimab. The chain uses TRBV4-3 and TRBJ2-1; 8 bases fit TRBD2. This TCR was recovered from an adult with an advanced solid tumor such as melanoma, head and neck, liver or kidney cancer. CDR3 sequence: CASSQGREVKFF. Here the CDR3 DNA reads TGCGCCAGCAGCCAAGGGCGGGAGGTAAAGTTCTTC.